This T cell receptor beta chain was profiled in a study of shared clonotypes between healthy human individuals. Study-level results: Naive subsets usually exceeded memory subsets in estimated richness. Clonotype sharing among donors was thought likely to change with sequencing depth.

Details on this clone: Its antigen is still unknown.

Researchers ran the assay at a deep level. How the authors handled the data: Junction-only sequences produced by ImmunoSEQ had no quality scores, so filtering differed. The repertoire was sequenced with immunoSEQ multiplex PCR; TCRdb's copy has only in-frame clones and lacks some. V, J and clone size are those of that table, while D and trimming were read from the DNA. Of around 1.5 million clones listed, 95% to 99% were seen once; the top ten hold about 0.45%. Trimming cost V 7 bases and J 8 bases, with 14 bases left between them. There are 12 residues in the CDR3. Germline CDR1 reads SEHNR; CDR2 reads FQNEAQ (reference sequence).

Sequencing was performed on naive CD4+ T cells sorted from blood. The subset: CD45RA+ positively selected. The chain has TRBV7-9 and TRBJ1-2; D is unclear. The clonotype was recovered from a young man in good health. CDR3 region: CASTINSWGYTF. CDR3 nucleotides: TGTGCCAGCACCATTAACAGTTGGGGCTACACCTTC.